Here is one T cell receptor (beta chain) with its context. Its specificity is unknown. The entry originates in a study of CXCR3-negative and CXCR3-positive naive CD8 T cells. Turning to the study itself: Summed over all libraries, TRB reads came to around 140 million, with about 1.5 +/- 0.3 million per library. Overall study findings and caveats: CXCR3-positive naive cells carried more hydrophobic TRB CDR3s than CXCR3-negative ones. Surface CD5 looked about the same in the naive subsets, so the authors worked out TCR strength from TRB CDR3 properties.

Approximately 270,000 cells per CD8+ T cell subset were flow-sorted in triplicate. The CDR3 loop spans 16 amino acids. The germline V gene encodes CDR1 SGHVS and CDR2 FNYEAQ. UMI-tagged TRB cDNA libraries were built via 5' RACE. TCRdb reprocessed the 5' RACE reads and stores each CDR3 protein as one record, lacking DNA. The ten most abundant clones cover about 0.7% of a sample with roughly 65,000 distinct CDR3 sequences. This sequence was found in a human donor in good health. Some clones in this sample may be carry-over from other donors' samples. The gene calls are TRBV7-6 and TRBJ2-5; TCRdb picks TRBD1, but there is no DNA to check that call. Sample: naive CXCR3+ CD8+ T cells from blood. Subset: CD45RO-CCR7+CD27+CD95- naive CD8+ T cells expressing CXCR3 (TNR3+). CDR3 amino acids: CASSLEASALGETQYF. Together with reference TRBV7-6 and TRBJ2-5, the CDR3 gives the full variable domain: GAGVSQSPRYKVTKRGQDVALRCDPISGHVSLYWYRQALGQGPEFLTYFNYEAQQDKSGLPNDRFSAERPEGSISTLTIQRTEQRDSAMYRCASSLEASALGETQYFGPGTRLLVL.